This T cell receptor (beta chain) stems from a study of cytomegalovirus exposure and HLA in healthy donors. The wider study: Sequencing of some 190 million T cells in an earlier analysis found more than 100 million unique TCR beta sequences. General observations from the study: Three CMV-associated chains proved CMV antigen-specific in vitro.

With 60 Vbeta and 13 Jbeta primers, the PCR was carried out. Generated by immunoSEQ multiplex PCR, the TCRdb table keeps only in-frame clones and is missing some. Among some 120,000 clones listed, roughly 80% were seen once. A note on this clone: Its antigen is currently unknown.

The ends were cut back, 7 bases at V and 7 bases at J, with 10 bases in the middle. CDR3 length: 11 residues. Germline assignment: CDR1 MDHEN and CDR2 SYDVKM. Sequencing was performed on PBMCs. The clonotype comes from a man aged 30 to 45 in good health and CMV-seronegative. The chain has TRBV28 and TRBJ1-1; D remains unclear. The CDR3, as DNA: TGTGCCAGCACCCTTCCCGGTGAAGCTTTCTTT. Its translation is CASTLPGEAFF.